This T cell receptor beta chain emerged from a study of cytomegalovirus exposure and HLA in healthy donors. Study-level findings and limits: One later analysis, an examination of the 100 to 150 validation repertoires, found that first-cohort TCR clusters tended to co-occur in them. Cytomegalovirus association was assigned to approximately 160 TCR beta chains. Specificity for CMV antigens was confirmed in vitro for three of the CMV-associated chains.

This clone was seen a handful of times. Its antigen is currently unknown. V was cut by 6 bases and J by 6 bases, with 18 bases left in between. CDR1 is MNHEY, CDR2 SVGAGI, per germline. This CDR3 contains 15 residues. The donors were in the roughly 120-subject validation cohort, distinct from the 666-subject first cohort. Using immunoSEQ multiplex PCR, the repertoire was profiled, and TCRdb retains in-frame clones only, with some absent. The data show roughly 130,000 clones, roughly 90% seen once. This chain uses TRBV6-5 with TRBJ1-5; the D gene is possibly TRBD1 (6 bases). Sequenced material: PBMCs. This sequence originates from a man aged 30 to 45 in good health and CMV-seronegative. In DNA form, the CDR3 reads TGTGCCAGCAGCCTTCGCAGGGGCCGGGGTCAGCCCCAGCATTTT. Translating gives CASSLRRGRGQPQHF.